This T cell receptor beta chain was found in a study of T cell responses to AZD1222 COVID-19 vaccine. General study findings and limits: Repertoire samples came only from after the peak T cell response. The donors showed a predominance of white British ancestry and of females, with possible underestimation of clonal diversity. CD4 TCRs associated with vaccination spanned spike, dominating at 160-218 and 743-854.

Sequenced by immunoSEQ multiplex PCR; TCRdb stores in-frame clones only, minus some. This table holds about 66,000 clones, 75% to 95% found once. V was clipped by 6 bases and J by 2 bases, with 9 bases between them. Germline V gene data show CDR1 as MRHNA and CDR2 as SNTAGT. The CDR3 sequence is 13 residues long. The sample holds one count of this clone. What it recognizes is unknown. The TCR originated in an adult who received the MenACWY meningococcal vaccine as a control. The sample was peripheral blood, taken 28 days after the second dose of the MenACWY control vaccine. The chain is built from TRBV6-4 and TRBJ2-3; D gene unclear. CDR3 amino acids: CASRGSHTDTQYF. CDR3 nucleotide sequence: TGTGCCAGCAGAGGCTCCCACACAGATACGCAGTATTTT.